This T cell receptor (beta chain) emerged from a study of blood T cell repertoires in COVID-19. Study context: Sites in the United States, Italy and Spain provided acute and convalescent COVID-19 samples. T cells, B-cell-depleted T cells, or PBMCs provided the cDNA or gDNA that served as material.

The germline V gene encodes CDR1 MNHEY and CDR2 SVGAGI. CDR3 size: 16 residues. Trimming took 2 bases from V and 0 from J; bases not matched to a gene: 1. Study processing details: Estimation of nucleated cell counts relied on the amplification of reference gene primers. Libraries were prepared by immunoSEQ multiplex PCR; TCRdb keeps only in-frame clonotypes and omits some of them. That table is the source of V, J and clone size, and D and trimming were worked out from the DNA. The table has roughly 200,000 clones, 75% to 90% seen once. The material sequenced was peripheral blood. The genes are TRBV6-5 and TRBJ2-2, with TRBD2 identical over 9 bases. The receptor's source is a man aged 55 to 70 with acute or convalescent COVID-19. This CDR3 reads CASSYGLAPNTGELFF. The DNA for the CDR3 is TGTGCCAGCAGTTACGGACTAGCGCCGAACACCGGGGAGCTGTTTTTT.